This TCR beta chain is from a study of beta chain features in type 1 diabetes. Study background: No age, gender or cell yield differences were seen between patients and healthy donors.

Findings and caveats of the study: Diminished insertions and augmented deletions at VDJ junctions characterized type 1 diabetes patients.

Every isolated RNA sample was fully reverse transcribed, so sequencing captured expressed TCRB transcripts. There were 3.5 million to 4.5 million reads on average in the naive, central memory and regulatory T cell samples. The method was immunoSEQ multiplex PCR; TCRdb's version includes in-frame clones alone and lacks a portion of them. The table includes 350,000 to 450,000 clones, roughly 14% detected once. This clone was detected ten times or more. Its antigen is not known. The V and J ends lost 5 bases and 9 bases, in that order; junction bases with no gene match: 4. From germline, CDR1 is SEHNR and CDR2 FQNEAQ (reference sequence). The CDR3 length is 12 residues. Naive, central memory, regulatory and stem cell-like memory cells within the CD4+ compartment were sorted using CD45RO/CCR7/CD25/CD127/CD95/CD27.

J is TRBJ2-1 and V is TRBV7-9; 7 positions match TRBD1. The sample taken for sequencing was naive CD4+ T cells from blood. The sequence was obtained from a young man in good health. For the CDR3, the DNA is TGTGCCAGCAGCCGGACAGGCGGTGAGCAGTTCTTC. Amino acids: CASSRTGGEQFF.